These 29 T cell receptor beta chains came from one sample sequenced in a study of blood T cell repertoires in COVID-19 (dated by TCRdb to between 2020 and 2021). Library preparation was by the immunoSEQ multiplex PCR assay. The table was pulled from immuneACCESS by TCRdb, which kept in-frame rearrangements only. Such tables lose some clones; where checked, under half of the loss comes from unresolved V genes, and the rest has no known cause. The sample records roughly 320,000 clones, about nine tenths of which are singletons. The ten largest clones take up about 4.1% of the sample. The specimen sequenced was PBMCs or T cells enriched from blood (not recorded which). These receptors came from a man aged 25 to 45 who had recovered from COVID-19.

This chain connects TRBV6-2 or TRBV6-3 to TRBJ2-2, with 9 bases aligning to TRBD1. The ends lost 0 bases at V and 6 bases at J; junction bases unmatched: 11. CDR3 size: 18 residues. Germline V gene lookup returns CDR1 MNHEY and CDR2 SVGEGT. CDR3 sequence (DNA): TGTGCCAGCAGTTACTCGTTCGGGAACAGGGGGCTTGCCGGGGAGCTGTTTTTT. Translated, it gives CASSYSFGNRGLAGELFF.

The chain is built from TRBV19 and TRBJ2-7; 9 bases line up with TRBD1. The CDR3 runs to 14 residues. The trim removed 5 bases at V and 7 bases at J, leaving 9 bases unmatched. Germline V lookup: CDR1 LNHDA, CDR2 SQIVND (reference sequence). The chain's CDR3 is CASSAWDRVGEQYF. Here the CDR3 DNA reads TGTGCCAGTAGTGCATGGGACAGGGTAGGTGAGCAGTACTTC. The full variable domain, completed using reference TRBV19 and TRBJ2-7, is DGGITQSPKYLFRKEGQNVTLSCEQNLNHDAMYWYRQDPGQGLRLIYYSQIVNDFQKGDIAEGYSVSREKKESFPLTVTSAQKNPTAFYLCASSAWDRVGEQYFGPGTRLTVT.

The table lists this clone with a count of one. The V and J genes are TRBV28 and TRBJ1-1; D gene unclear. In germline, CDR1 is MDHEN, CDR2 SYDVKM. The CDR3 runs to 12 residues. With 3 bases removed from V and 6 bases from J, the gap between germline ends came to 8 bases. CDR3 in DNA: TGTGCCAGCAGTTTTTCCCCCGCTGAAGCTTTCTTT. It specifies CASSFSPAEAFF. Full variable domain (outside the CDR3, taken from reference TRBV28 and TRBJ1-1): DVKVTQSSRYLVKRTGEKVFLECVQDMDHENMFWYRQDPGLGLRLIYFSYDVKMKEKGDIPEGYSVSREKKERFSLILESASTNQTSMYLCASSFSPAEAFFGQGTRLTVV.

The chain links TRBV6-4 to TRBJ1-2; 8 bases agree with TRBD1. Germline CDR1 MRHNA, CDR2 SNTAGT. The ends lost 0 bases at V and 6 bases at J; junction bases unmatched: 3. This CDR3 contains 14 residues. Here the CDR3 reads CASSDSTGVHGYTF. CDR3 coding DNA: TGTGCCAGCAGTGACTCGACAGGGGTGCATGGCTACACCTTC.

The chain employs TRBV9 and TRBJ1-1, with D possibly matching TRBD1 (5 bases). CDR1 and CDR2 from the germline V gene are SGDLS and YYNGEE. The CDR3 loop spans 14 amino acids. Trimming left V 1 base short and J 3 bases short, with 10 bases between. In DNA form, the CDR3 reads TGTGCCAGCAGCGTATCCCCCAGGGACACTGAAGCTTTCTTT. This sequence encodes CASSVSPRDTEAFF. Looking up the rest from reference TRBV9 and TRBJ1-1 gives the full variable domain: DSGVTQTPKHLITATGQRVTLRCSPRSGDLSVYWYQQSLDQGLQFLIQYYNGEERAKGNILERFSAQQFPDLHSELNLSSLELGDSALYFCASSVSPRDTEAFFGQGTRLTVV.

This clone has just one count. V usage is TRBV11-2 and J usage is TRBJ2-3; 8 bases map to TRBD2. V shed 1 base and J 3 bases; nucleotides not matched to a gene: 15. The CDR3 extends over 19 amino acids. CDR1 and CDR2 from the germline V gene are SGHAT and FQNNGV. The CDR3 reads CASSLGRLAGHPATDTQYF. As DNA, the CDR3 is TGTGCCAGCAGCTTAGGCCGCCTAGCGGGCCACCCTGCGACAGATACGCAGTATTTT. Full variable domain (rest looked up from reference TRBV11-2 and TRBJ2-3): EAGVAQSPRYKIIEKRQSVAFWCNPISGHATLYWYQQILGQGPKLLIQFQNNGVVDDSQLPKDRFSAERLKGVDSTLKIQPAKLEDSAVYLCASSLGRLAGHPATDTQYFGPGTRLTVL.

The rearrangement joins TRBV27 to TRBJ2-1, with D maybe TRBD1 (5 bases). The CDR3 spans 16 residues. The V gene lost 0 bases and the J gene lost 0 bases, with 9 bases spanning the gap. CDR1 is MNHEY, CDR2 SMNVEV, per germline (reference sequence). The CDR3 DNA is TGTGCCAGCAGTTTATCAGGGGTGTACTCCTACAATGAGCAGTTCTTC. It is translated as CASSLSGVYSYNEQFF.

This clone was observed a handful of times. The chain has TRBV30 and TRBJ1-5; the D is unclear. This CDR3 is built from 12 residues. Germline CDR1 reads GTSNPN; CDR2 reads SVGIG (reference sequence). V gave up 2 bases and J gave up 3 bases, with 5 bases separating them. The CDR3 here is CAWSFYNQPQHF. Here the CDR3 DNA reads TGTGCCTGGAGTTTCTACAATCAGCCCCAGCATTTT.

The gene calls are TRBV5-1 and TRBJ1-2, with 9 bases fitting TRBD1. J lost 7 bases, V lost 0 bases, and 1 base had no gene match. The V gene's germline CDR1 is SGHRS and CDR2 YFSETQ. This CDR3 is 13 amino acids long. The CDR3 DNA follows: TGCGCCAGCAGCTTGGGGACAGGGGTTGGCTACACCTTC. This encodes CASSLGTGVGYTF. The full variable domain, in which reference TRBV5-1 and TRBJ1-2 provide the parts outside the CDR3, is KAGVTQTPRYLIKTRGQQVTLSCSPISGHRSVSWYQQTPGQGLQFLFEYFSETQRNKGNFPGRFSGRQFSNSRSEMNVSTLELGDSALYLCASSLGTGVGYTFGSGTRLTVV.

This chain joins TRBV18 and TRBJ1-5; possible D gene TRBD1, 6 bases. Germline-derived CDR1 and CDR2 are KGHSH and LQKENI. The CDR3 runs 16 residues. Trimming stripped 0 bases from V and 7 bases from J, with 16 bases between. The CDR3 here is CASSPPGSGVGQPQHF. DNA for the CDR3: TGTGCCAGCTCACCACCGGGGTCAGGGGTAGGGCAGCCCCAGCATTTT.

The chain joins TRBV6-5 to TRBJ1-3, with D hard to call. With 7 bases removed from V and 0 bases from J, the gap between germline ends came to 4 bases. This CDR3 comprises 12 residues. Germline V gives CDR1 MNHEY, CDR2 SVGAGI. The CDR3 nucleotides read TGTGCCAGCATCTACTCTGGAAACACCATATATTTT. Protein sequence: CASIYSGNTIYF.

The chain recombines TRBV9 with TRBJ1-6, with no clear D. Trimming took off 0 bases at V and 10 bases at J, with 11 bases between the two ends. This CDR3 comprises 14 residues. Germline V gives CDR1 SGDLS, CDR2 YYNGEE. The CDR3 region is CASSVAGEVSPLHF. CDR3 sequence (DNA): TGTGCCAGCAGCGTAGCCGGGGAGGTCTCACCCCTCCACTTT.

The genes are TRBV14 and TRBJ1-1; perhaps TRBD1 as D (5 bases). The V end was cut by 4 bases, the J end by 7 bases, with 10 bases between. CDR1 SGHDN and CDR2 FVKESK come from the germline V gene. The length of the CDR3 is 12 residues. The CDR3 is CASSRQRLEAFF. The CDR3 bases are TGTGCCAGCAGCCGACAGCGCCTTGAAGCTTTCTTT. Using reference TRBV14 and TRBJ1-1 for the parts outside the CDR3, the full variable domain is EAGVTQFPSHSVIEKGQTVTLRCDPISGHDNLYWYRRVMGKEIKFLLHFVKESKQDESGMPNNRFLAERTGGTYSTLKVQPAELEDSGVYFCASSRQRLEAFFGQGTRLTVV.

This chain connects TRBV5-4 to TRBJ1-1; tentative D call: TRBD1 (6 bases). Germline CDR1 SGHNT, CDR2 YYREEE (reference sequence). V lost 6 bases, J lost 1 base, and 22 bases lay in between. CDR3 length: 17 amino acids. The CDR3 coding sequence is TGTGCCAGCACTCCGTGGGGGCCCATTAATCCGAACACTGAAGCTTTCTTT. This translates into CASTPWGPINPNTEAFF. Looking up the rest from reference TRBV5-4 and TRBJ1-1 gives the full variable domain: ETGVTQSPTHLIKTRGQQVTLRCSSQSGHNTVSWYQQALGQGPQFIFQYYREEENGRGNFPPRFSGLQFPNYSSELNVNALELDDSALYLCASTPWGPINPNTEAFFGQGTRLTVV.

The J gene is TRBJ1-2, the V gene TRBV6-5; tentative D call: TRBD1 (5 bases). Germline-derived CDR1 and CDR2 are MNHEY and SVGAGI. V shed 11 bases and J shed 2 bases, with 15 bases lying between them. This CDR3 is 13 amino acids long. The CDR3 region has the DNA TGTGCCCGATGGACACGTATAAACTATGGCTACACCTTC. Amino acid sequence: CARWTRINYGYTF.

This chain uses TRBV24-1 with TRBJ2-7; D might be TRBD1 (6 bases). Germline-derived CDR1 and CDR2 are KGHDR and SFDVKD. The V gene lost 5 bases and the J gene lost 7 bases, with 11 bases spanning the gap. CDR3 length equals 12 residues. This CDR3 reads CATSGGPFEQYF. The CDR3 DNA sequence: TGTGCCACCAGTGGGGGGCCTTTTGAGCAGTACTTC.

V usage is TRBV6-1 and J usage is TRBJ1-5; 7 bases line up with TRBD1. CDR1 is MNHNS and CDR2 is SASEGT in the germline V gene. With V trimmed by 1 base and J by 3 bases, 12 bases remained unmatched. The CDR3 sequence is 18 residues long. The chain's CDR3 is CASSEVGGAGLVNQPQHF. CDR3 in DNA: TGTGCCAGCAGTGAAGTAGGGGGCGCAGGCCTTGTCAATCAGCCCCAGCATTTT.

J is TRBJ2-1 and V is TRBV28; TRBD2 agrees at 12 bases. Trimming at V came to 4 bases and at J to 6 bases, leaving 13 bases not matched to a gene. This CDR3 has 18 residues. The V gene's germline CDR1 is MDHEN and CDR2 SYDVKM. This CDR3 is CASSSTPGLAGGRNEQFF. The CDR3 DNA reads as TGTGCCAGCAGTTCCACACCGGGTCTAGCGGGGGGGCGCAATGAGCAGTTCTTC.

This clone was seen only a few times. V usage is TRBV7-9 and J usage is TRBJ2-2, with 8 positions matching TRBD2. This CDR3 has 15 residues. Germline lookup yields CDR1 SEHNR and CDR2 FQNEAQ (reference sequence). Trimming at V came to 0 bases and at J to 4 bases, leaving 1 base not matched to a gene. The CDR3: CASSLASGGTGELFF. The CDR3 DNA sequence: TGTGCCAGCAGCTTAGCAAGCGGGGGCACCGGGGAGCTGTTTTTT.

J is TRBJ2-7 and V is TRBV11-2; D is perhaps TRBD2 (5 bases). V lost 5 bases, J lost 2 bases, and 13 bases lay in between. CDR1 is SGHAT and CDR2 is FQNNGV in the germline V gene. The CDR3 length is 14 residues. The DNA of the CDR3 is TGTGCCAGCAGCCTGATACTAGGGACCTACGAGCAGTACTTC. It codes for CASSLILGTYEQYF.

V gene TRBV5-1 combines with J gene TRBJ2-2; 7 positions agree with TRBD1. The CDR3 has 18 residues. V was clipped by 0 bases and J by 4 bases; unmatched bases: 12. Germline values: CDR1 SGHRS, CDR2 YFSETQ. CDR3 nucleotides: TGCGCCAGCAGCTTGGCCGCGGTAGGGGGCCTGGGCACCGGGGAGCTGTTTTTT. Its translation: CASSLAAVGGLGTGELFF.

The chain links TRBV5-1 to TRBJ1-1; 10 nucleotides line up with TRBD1. This CDR3 spans 15 amino acids. CDR1 is SGHRS, CDR2 YFSETQ, per germline. V was pared by 3 bases and J by 1 base, with 3 bases of the junction left unmatched. The CDR3 DNA sequence: TGCGCCAGCAGCTGGACAGGGGGTGCGAACACTGAAGCTTTCTTT. This encodes CASSWTGGANTEAFF.

The genes are TRBV28 and TRBJ2-1; 10 nucleotides agree with TRBD2. There are 19 residues in the CDR3. Trimming cost V 8 bases and J 0 bases; bases outside gene matches: 16. CDR1 is MDHEN and CDR2 is SYDVKM in the germline V gene. The CDR3 here is CASGRASGGHVSSYNEQFF. For the CDR3, the DNA is TGTGCCAGCGGTCGGGCTAGCGGGGGCCACGTGAGCTCCTACAATGAGCAGTTCTTC. Based on the CDR3 plus reference TRBV28 and TRBJ2-1, the full variable domain is DVKVTQSSRYLVKRTGEKVFLECVQDMDHENMFWYRQDPGLGLRLIYFSYDVKMKEKGDIPEGYSVSREKKERFSLILESASTNQTSMYLCASGRASGGHVSSYNEQFFGPGTRLTVL.

This sequence joins TRBV10-1 and TRBJ2-7; D gene ambiguous. Trimming removed 6 bases from V and 7 bases from J, with 13 bases in between. CDR1 and CDR2 from the germline V gene are WNHNN and SYGVQD (reference sequence). The CDR3 length is 12 residues. The CDR3 bases are TGCGCCAGCAGCCCGCAAGTCGGGGAGCAGTACTTC. Translation: CASSPQVGEQYF.

This sequence joins TRBV6-2 or TRBV6-3 and TRBJ1-2; D possibly corresponds to TRBD1 (6 bases). Trimming cost V 3 bases and J 8 bases, with 16 bases left between them. Germline V gene data show CDR1 as MNHEY and CDR2 as SVGEGT. CDR3 length equals 14 residues. The CDR3 region is CASSYIQGSRGYTF. The CDR3 bases are TGTGCCAGCAGTTATATCCAGGGGTCGCGGGGCTACACCTTC.

This clone showed up just a few times. The rearrangement uses TRBV7-2 and TRBJ1-2, with 8 bases matching TRBD1. The germline gives CDR1 SGHTA, CDR2 FQGNSA. The junction had 7 bases not matched to a gene; V was cut back by 3 bases and J by 4 bases. This CDR3 is 15 amino acids long. The DNA of the CDR3 is TGTGCCAGCAGCTTTACAGGGGGTGGCGGCTATGGCTACACCTTC. Its protein is CASSFTGGGGYGYTF. The full variable domain, in which reference TRBV7-2 and TRBJ1-2 provide the parts outside the CDR3, is GAGVSQSPSNKVTEKGKDVELRCDPISGHTALYWYRQSLGQGLEFLIYFQGNSAPDKSGLPSDRFSAERTGGSVSTLTIQRTQQEDSAVYLCASSFTGGGGYGYTFGSGTRLTVV.

To note about this clone: Other DNA sequences in this sample translate to the same CDR3. The chain combines TRBV12-3 or TRBV12-4 with TRBJ1-2; the match to TRBD1 covers 7 bases. CDR3 size: 13 residues. The ends lost 3 bases at V and 5 bases at J; junction bases unmatched: 3. The CDR3 DNA follows: TGTGCCAGCAGTTTGCGCAGGGGGTATGGCTACACCTTC. Translating gives CASSLRRGYGYTF.

The CDR3 is CAISAVQGTGGQEKLFF. In nucleotides, the CDR3 is TGTGCCATCAGTGCCGTCCAAGGGACAGGGGGACAGGAAAAACTGTTTTTT. The chain combines TRBV10-3 with TRBJ1-4; 11 nucleotides agree with TRBD1. The junction had 12 bases not matched to a gene; V was cut back by 4 bases and J by 8 bases. This CDR3 comprises 17 residues. The germline V gene has CDR1 ENHRY and CDR2 SYGVKD.

CDR3 bases: TGTGCCAGCAGTTTATCGCCCCCCACGTCGGAGGGTTCGGGCTACACCTTC. It codes for CASSLSPPTSEGSGYTF. The chain recombines TRBV27 with TRBJ1-2, with unresolved D. V lost 0 bases, J lost 8 bases, and 22 bases lay in between. This CDR3 is 17 amino acids long. Germline CDR1 MNHEY, CDR2 SMNVEV (reference sequence).